These T cell receptor beta chains were read from a single sample in a study. TCRdb fed the 5' RACE reads into MiXCR, producing one record per CDR3 protein. The data hold over 25,000 distinct CDR3 sequences, with about 25% observed a single time. Sample: naive CD4+ T cells sorted from a lymph node. These receptors were collected from a female donor with breast cancer. Both conserved end residues are part of each CDR3. D genes are given only for firm matches. Clone size is not always given. Where it is, it says once, few, many or a class for expanded clones.

J	size	D	length	V	DNA	CDR3
TRBJ2-7	-	TRBD2	14	TRBV7-6	TGTGCCAGCAGCGAACGGACTAGCAGCTACGAGCAGTACTTC	CASSERTSSYEQYF
TRBJ2-5	-	-	12	TRBV21-1	TGTGCCCGCGCGGGGTACCAAGAGACCCAGTACTTC	CARAGYQETQYF
TRBJ2-1	-	-	12	TRBV12-3/TRBV12-4	TGTGCCAGCAGTCCCTTTAGCAATGAGCAGTTCTTC	CASSPFSNEQFF
TRBJ1-1	medium-sized	-	13	TRBV9	TGTGCCAGCAGCGTAGAAGAGGCCACTGAAGCTTTCTTT	CASSVEEATEAFF
TRBJ2-1	many	-	13	TRBV12-3/TRBV12-4	TGTGCCAGCAGTATGGAGCGGAACAATGAGCAGTTCTTC	CASSMERNNEQFF
TRBJ1-2	medium-sized	-	14	TRBV9	TGTGCCAGCACTGACAGTCCCACCGACTATGGCTACACCTTC	CASTDSPTDYGYTF
TRBJ2-1	-	-	15	TRBV7-7	TGTGCTAGCAGCTTAGGGGGATGGGTGAACAATGAGCAGTTCTTC	CASSLGGWVNNEQFF
TRBJ1-1	few	-	13	TRBV18	TGTGCCAGCTCACCGGGTCCGCGGCAGAAAGCTTTCTTT	CASSPGPRQKAFF
TRBJ1-2	-	-	15	TRBV4-1	TGCGCCAGTAGCTTACGTGGCTCGCTCGGCTATGGCTACACCTTC	CASSLRGSLGYGYTF
TRBJ2-3	-	TRBD2	13	TRBV7-9	TGTGCCAGCAACGGGGGGGGCACAGATACGCAGTATTTT	CASNGGGTDTQYF
TRBJ2-1	few	-	13	TRBV5-6	TGTGCCAGCAGCTTGTATTTCAGGGGTGAGCAGTTCTTC	CASSLYFRGEQFF
TRBJ2-1	-	TRBD2	15	TRBV9	TGTGCCAGCAGCCCGGGGGGGGCCCCTTACAATGAGCAGTTCTTC	CASSPGGAPYNEQFF
TRBJ2-1	-	TRBD2	15	TRBV5-1	TGCGCCAGCAGCCAAGGACTAGCGGGGGTTTATGAGCAGTTCTTC	CASSQGLAGVYEQFF
TRBJ2-7	-	TRBD1	15	TRBV13	TGTGCCAGCAGCTCCCCCGAGGGGGCCTACAACGAGCAGTACTTC	CASSSPEGAYNEQYF
TRBJ2-4	many	-	15	TRBV12-3/TRBV12-4	TGTGCCAGCAGCCCCCCGGGCGGGGCCTATAACATTCAGTACTTC	CASSPPGGAYNIQYF
TRBJ2-5	-	TRBD2	16	TRBV20-1	TGCAGTGCCGCGGGACTAGCGGGAGGAGTCCAAGAGACCCAGTACTTC	CSAAGLAGGVQETQYF
TRBJ1-1	-	-	15	TRBV3-1	TGTGTCAGCAGCCAAGATATAGAGAGGAACACTGAAGCTTTCTTT	CVSSQDIERNTEAFF
TRBJ1-5	many	TRBD1	13	TRBV15	TGTGCCACCAGCAGACAGGGGGCTCAGCCCCAGCATTTT	CATSRQGAQPQHF
TRBJ2-5	many	TRBD1	17	TRBV5-5	TGTGCCAGCAGCTACCCGGGTGACAGGGATCTTCGAGAGACCCAGTACTTC	CASSYPGDRDLRETQYF
TRBJ2-5	-	-	13	TRBV28	TGTGCCAGCAGCCAGGACCCGGTGGAGACCCAGTACTTC	CASSQDPVETQYF
TRBJ1-1	medium-sized	-	13	TRBV7-7	TGTGCTAGCAGCTTAGAAGAGAACACTGAAGCTTTCTTT	CASSLEENTEAFF
TRBJ2-3	many	TRBD2	16	TRBV7-6	TGTGCCAGCAGCCCGCTAGCGGGAGTAGGCGAAGATACGCAGTATTTT	CASSPLAGVGEDTQYF
TRBJ2-1	many	TRBD2	17	TRBV5-1	TGCGCCAGCAGCTTGAGTAGGCGGGAGGCCCCCCACAATGAGCAGTTCTTC	CASSLSRREAPHNEQFF
TRBJ2-1	-	TRBD2	17	TRBV5-4	TGTGCCAGCAGCCCTACCCCGGGGCGGGAGGCCCTCGTGGGGCAGTTCTTC	CASSPTPGREALVGQFF
TRBJ1-1	-	-	16	TRBV7-6	TGTGCCAGCAGCTTAGGGGGGCCAGGGGATAGTACTGAAGCTTTCTTT	CASSLGGPGDSTEAFF
TRBJ2-2	many	-	13	TRBV24-1	TGTGCCGCTCTTGCTCCGAACACCGGGGAGCTGTTTTTT	CAALAPNTGELFF
TRBJ2-2	-	TRBD1	17	TRBV3-1	TGTGCCAGCAGCGACGTTTTCGGGACAGGGAAAACCGGGGAGCTGTTTTTT	CASSDVFGTGKTGELFF
TRBJ2-1	few	TRBD2	21	TRBV4-1	TGCGCCAGCAGCCAATTGGGACTAGCTGCAAATGGGGGAAAGTCCTACAATGAGCAGTTCTTC	CASSQLGLAANGGKSYNEQFF
TRBJ2-1	-	-	12	TRBV12-3/TRBV12-4	TGTGCCAGCAGTTATAGCGAAAGTGAGCAGTTCTTC	CASSYSESEQFF
TRBJ2-1	-	-	13	TRBV5-1	TGCGCCTGCAGCTTAATCGCCCCAGGTGAGCAGTTCTTC	CACSLIAPGEQFF
TRBJ2-3	-	-	15	TRBV9	TGTGCCAGCAGCGTTCTAGGGCTGGGGACAGATACGCAGTATTTT	CASSVLGLGTDTQYF
TRBJ2-3	few	-	13	TRBV7-9	TGTGCCAGCAGCCCCAAGGGCCCAGATACGCAGTATTTT	CASSPKGPDTQYF
TRBJ1-1	many	-	14	TRBV27	TGTGCCAGCAGTCCCGGACAGCTGAACACTGAAGCTTTCTTT	CASSPGQLNTEAFF
TRBJ2-6	-	-	16	TRBV4-1	TGCGCCAGCAGCCAAGAGTCCTTCCAGGGGGCCAACGTCCTGACTTTC	CASSQESFQGANVLTF
TRBJ2-3	-	-	15	TRBV5-1	TGCGCCAGCAGCTCCCTGCCCGGCCGGGTGGGTACGCAGTATTTT	CASSSLPGRVGTQYF
TRBJ2-2	-	-	12	TRBV27	TGTGCCAGCAGTTGGAACACCGGGGAGCTGTTTTTT	CASSWNTGELFF
TRBJ2-3	many	TRBD1	11	TRBV27	TGTGCCAGCGCTGGGACAGGAGTCCAGTATTTT	CASAGTGVQYF